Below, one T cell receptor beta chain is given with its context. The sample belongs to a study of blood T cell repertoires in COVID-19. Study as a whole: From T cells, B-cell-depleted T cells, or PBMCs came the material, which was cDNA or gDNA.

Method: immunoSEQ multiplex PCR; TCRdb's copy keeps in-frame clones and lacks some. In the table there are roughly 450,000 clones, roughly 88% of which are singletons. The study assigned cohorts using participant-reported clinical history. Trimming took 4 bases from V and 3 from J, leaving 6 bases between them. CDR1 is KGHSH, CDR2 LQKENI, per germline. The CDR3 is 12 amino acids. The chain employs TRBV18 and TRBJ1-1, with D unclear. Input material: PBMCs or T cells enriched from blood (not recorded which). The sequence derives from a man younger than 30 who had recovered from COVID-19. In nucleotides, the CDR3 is TGTGCCAGCTCACGGAGGGACACTGAAGCTTTCTTT. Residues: CASSRRDTEAFF.